The text below deals with one T cell receptor (beta chain). The data originate from a study of T cells after yellow fever vaccination. Study-wide context: Preparation of fractions with low cell numbers was performed using SMART-Seq v4 Ultra Low Input. Study findings and constraints: The booster response re-showed most primary clones: approximately 95% CD4, over 80% CD8.

TCRdb re-derived calls from the 5' RACE reads in MiXCR, one entry per CDR3 protein. In the table there are roughly 48,000 distinct CDR3 sequences, around 6.7% of which are singletons. Trimming at V came to 0 bases and at J to 7 bases, leaving 4 bases not matched to a gene. The germline V gene encodes CDR1 LGHNA and CDR2 YNFKEQ. This CDR3 has 16 residues. The chain combines TRBV4-2 with TRBJ1-3, with 12 nucleotides matching TRBD1. The source is a man aged 18 to 29 who received the YFV17D yellow fever vaccine. This material consisted of CD8+ T cells not binding an NS4B(214-222) dextramer, sorted from PBMCs, taken more than 40 days after the first yellow fever vaccination. The CDR3, as DNA: TGTGCCAGCAGCCAAGATGGGACAGGGGGCGGTAACACCATATATTTT. Its protein product is CASSQDGTGGGNTIYF.